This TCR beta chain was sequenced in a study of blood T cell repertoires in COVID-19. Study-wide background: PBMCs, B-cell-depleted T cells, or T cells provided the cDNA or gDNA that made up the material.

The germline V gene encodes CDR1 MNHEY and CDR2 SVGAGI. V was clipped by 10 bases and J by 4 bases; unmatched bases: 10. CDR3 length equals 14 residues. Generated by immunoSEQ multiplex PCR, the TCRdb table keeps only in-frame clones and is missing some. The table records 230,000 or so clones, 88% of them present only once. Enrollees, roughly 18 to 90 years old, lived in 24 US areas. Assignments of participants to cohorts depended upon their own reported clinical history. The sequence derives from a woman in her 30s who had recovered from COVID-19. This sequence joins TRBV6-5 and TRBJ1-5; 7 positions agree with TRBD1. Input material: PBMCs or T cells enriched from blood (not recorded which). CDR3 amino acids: CANSPGTENQPQHF. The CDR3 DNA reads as TGTGCCAACTCTCCCGGGACAGAGAATCAGCCCCAGCATTTT.